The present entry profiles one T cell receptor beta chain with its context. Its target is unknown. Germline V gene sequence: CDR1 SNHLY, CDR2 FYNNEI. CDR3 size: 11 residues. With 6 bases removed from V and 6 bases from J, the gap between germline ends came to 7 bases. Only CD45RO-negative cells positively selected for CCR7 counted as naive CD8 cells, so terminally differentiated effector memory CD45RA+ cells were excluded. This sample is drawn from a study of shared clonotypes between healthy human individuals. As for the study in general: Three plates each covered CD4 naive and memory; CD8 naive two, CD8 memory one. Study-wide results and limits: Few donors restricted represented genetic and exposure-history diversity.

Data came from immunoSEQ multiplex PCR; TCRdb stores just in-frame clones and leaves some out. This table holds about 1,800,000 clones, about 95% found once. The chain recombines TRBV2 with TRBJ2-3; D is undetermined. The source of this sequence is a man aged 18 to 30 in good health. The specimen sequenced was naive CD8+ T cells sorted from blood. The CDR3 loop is CASREPDTQYF. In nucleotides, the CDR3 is TGTGCCAGCAGGGAACCGGATACGCAGTATTTT.